One T cell receptor (beta chain) is described in this entry. Its antigen is still unknown. This specimen belongs to a study of PD-1 blockade in classical Hodgkin lymphoma. Findings and caveats of the study: The study found that TCR diversity rose significantly by C4D1 in CD4+ but not CD8+ cells. Complete responders matched newly diagnosed patients in baseline diversity.

The CDR3 has 14 amino acids. Germline-derived CDR1 and CDR2 are SEHNR and FQNEAQ (reference sequence). The ends were cut back, 2 bases at V and 1 base at J, with 9 bases in the middle. The method was immunoSEQ multiplex PCR; TCRdb's version includes in-frame clones alone and lacks a portion of them. Among over 15,000 clones listed, over 55% were seen once. Each and every patient relapsed after autologous stem cell transplantation, and patients got differing brentuximab vedotin exposure. Relapsed/refractory classical Hodgkin lymphoma patients had complete, partial or progressive responses. The sample in question was peripheral blood mononuclear cells (PBMCs), obtained before the second cycle of nivolumab. The TCR comes from a human donor with classical Hodgkin lymphoma. The V and J genes are TRBV7-9 and TRBJ2-7; D is possibly TRBD2 (6 bases). The CDR3 region has the DNA TGTGCCAGCAGCTTACAGGGAGGTTCCTACGAGCAGTACTTC. It yields the protein CASSLQGGSYEQYF.